These T cell receptor beta chains were read from a single sample in a study of T cell responses to AZD1222 COVID-19 vaccine. Clones were sequenced by immunoSEQ multiplex PCR, and TCRdb holds only the in-frame ones, with some missing. The sample has 120,000 to 150,000 clones; 80% to 90% are singletons. This material consisted of peripheral blood, taken on day 0 of AZD1222 vaccination. These receptors all stem from an adult in good health. CDR3s include the opening cysteine and the closing phenylalanine or tryptophan. The D gene is left open where the match is weak. Not every row has a clone size; where given, it reads once, few, many or a size class.

d_gene	v_gene	j_gene	abundance	CDR3aa	CDR3nt
TRBD1	TRBV5-5	TRBJ2-7	once	CASSWGDRVAYEQYF	TGTGCCAGCAGCTGGGGCGACAGGGTCGCCTACGAGCAGTACTTC
.	TRBV21-1	TRBJ1-3	.	CASSKYTRDDRNTIYF	TGTGCCAGCAGTAAGTATACTAGGGACGACAGAAACACCATATATTTT
TRBD2	TRBV19	TRBJ2-2	.	CASTLAGVITGELFF	TGTGCCAGTACATTAGCGGGAGTAATCACCGGGGAGCTGTTTTTT
.	TRBV3-1/TRBV3-2	TRBJ1-2	.	CASSQDGGRGYTF	TGTGCCAGCAGCCAAGATGGGGGGCGAGGCTACACCTTC
TRBD1	TRBV3-1/TRBV3-2	TRBJ2-5	few	CASSQEGTVLGETQYF	TGTGCCAGCAGCCAAGAAGGGACAGTCCTAGGGGAGACCCAGTACTTC
.	TRBV29-1	TRBJ1-1	.	CSVESRERSEAFF	TGCAGCGTTGAATCCAGGGAAAGGAGTGAAGCTTTCTTT
.	TRBV15	TRBJ1-3	.	CATSRDPGNTIYF	TGTGCCACCAGCAGAGATCCTGGAAACACCATATATTTT
.	TRBV5-1	TRBJ2-2	.	CASSLGQSTGELFF	TGCGCCAGCAGCTTGGGACAGAGCACCGGGGAGCTGTTTTTT
TRBD1	TRBV28	TRBJ1-2	.	CAINRGPSSNYGYTF	TGTGCCATCAACAGGGGTCCTTCTTCCAACTATGGCTACACCTTC
.	TRBV27	TRBJ1-2	.	CATRQTGVDGYTF	TGTGCCACTAGACAAACGGGTGTCGATGGCTACACCTTC
.	TRBV11-2	TRBJ1-3	.	CASSLERGPGNTIYF	TGTGCCAGCAGCTTAGAGAGGGGTCCTGGAAACACCATATATTTT
.	TRBV28	TRBJ1-4	.	CASRIGGGSANEKLFF	TGTGCCAGCAGGATTGGGGGGGGCTCGGCTAATGAAAAACTGTTTTTT
.	TRBV19	TRBJ2-1	.	CASRSEAGGSYNEQFF	TGTGCCAGTAGGAGCGAGGCGGGCGGATCCTACAATGAGCAGTTCTTC
.	TRBV6-5	TRBJ2-1	.	CASTEQGYSYNEQFF	TGTGCCAGCACCGAACAGGGATACTCCTACAATGAGCAGTTCTTC
.	TRBV24-1	TRBJ1-5	.	CATSDRANQPQHF	TGTGCCACCAGTGACAGGGCTAATCAGCCCCAGCATTTT
.	TRBV7-2	TRBJ2-7	.	CASSTQGGDYEQYF	TGTGCCAGCAGTACACAGGGAGGCGACTACGAGCAGTACTTC
.	TRBV27	TRBJ2-1	.	CASSLYKGYEQFF	TGTGCCAGCAGTTTATACAAAGGGTATGAGCAGTTCTTC
.	TRBV4-3	TRBJ1-1	.	CASSQDTHTEAFF	TGCGCCAGCAGCCAAGATACACACACTGAAGCTTTCTTT
.	TRBV3-1/TRBV3-2	TRBJ2-1	.	CATSPLAGTNEQFF	TGTGCCACAAGTCCCCTAGCTGGAACCAATGAGCAGTTCTTC
TRBD1	TRBV5-1	TRBJ2-7	.	CASRVETGSHEQYF	TGCGCCAGCAGGGTCGAGACAGGGTCCCACGAGCAGTACTTC
.	TRBV11-3	TRBJ2-3	.	CASSPRGTSTDTQYF	TGTGCCAGCAGCCCCCGGGGGACTAGCACAGATACGCAGTATTTT
.	TRBV4-3	TRBJ2-7	.	CASSQEAQDPAYEQYF	TGCGCCAGCAGCCAAGAAGCGCAGGATCCGGCCTACGAGCAGTACTTC
.	TRBV5-5	TRBJ1-1	.	CASSFSAGTEAFF	TGTGCCAGCAGCTTCTCCGCGGGCACTGAAGCTTTCTTT
.	TRBV2	TRBJ1-4	once	CASSVESALGKLFF	TGTGCCAGCAGTGTGGAGTCCGCCTTGGGAAAACTGTTTTTT
.	TRBV10-3	TRBJ1-1	.	CAIRDSLPNTEAFF	TGTGCCATCAGGGACAGCCTACCCAACACTGAAGCTTTCTTT
.	TRBV28	TRBJ1-1	once	CAAAGRAEAFF	TGTGCCGCCGCTGGCAGGGCTGAAGCTTTCTTT
TRBD2	TRBV27	TRBJ2-1	.	CASSLTGLAAYNEQFF	TGTGCCAGCAGTTTAACGGGACTAGCGGCCTACAATGAGCAGTTCTTC
TRBD1	TRBV6-1	TRBJ1-2	few	CASSEYIGEGAQTF	TGTGCCAGCAGTGAATACATCGGGGAGGGGGCGCAGACCTTC
.	TRBV28	TRBJ1-3	once	CASSLWEGRAGNTIYF	TGTGCCAGCAGTTTATGGGAAGGGAGGGCTGGAAACACCATATATTTT
.	TRBV11-3	TRBJ2-1	.	CASGKYGDEQFF	TGTGCCAGCGGCAAATACGGAGATGAGCAGTTCTTC
TRBD2	TRBV27	TRBJ2-3	.	CASSSSLAGHTADTQYF	TGTGCCAGCAGTTCGTCCCTAGCGGGTCATACTGCAGATACGCAGTATTTT
.	TRBV6-5	TRBJ1-5	.	CASSYLRDQPQHF	TGTGCCAGCAGTTACTTAAGGGATCAGCCCCAGCATTTT
.	TRBV2	TRBJ1-2	.	CASRGTGNYGYTF	TGTGCCAGCAGGGGGACGGGGAACTATGGCTACACCTTC
TRBD1	TRBV7-9	TRBJ1-1	few	CASSLSRQGVAFF	TGTGCCAGCAGCTTATCCCGACAGGGAGTCGCTTTCTTT